Listed below are T cell receptor beta chains from one sample, sequenced in a study of cytotoxic CD8 clonotypes in ibrutinib-treated CLL. Sequenced by immunoSEQ multiplex PCR; TCRdb stores in-frame clones only, minus some. Of about 180,000 clones in the sample, approximately 80% are singletons; the top ten hold about 4.9%. The source was PBMCs, collected after 24 months of ibrutinib treatment. These receptors all stem from a human donor with chronic lymphocytic leukemia. The CDR3 runs from the conserved cysteine through the conserved F or W. Fields, in order: CDR3 protein, CDR3 DNA, D gene, J gene, V gene, clone size. A D gene is named only where the DNA matches it firmly. Where a row states a size, it is once, few, many or the class of an expanded clone; other rows omit it.

CASSAGYTEAFF,TGTGCCAGTAGTGCAGGGTACACTGAAGCTTTCTTT,NA,TRBJ1-1,TRBV19,once
CASSTSAAKNTGELFF,TGTGCCAGTAGTACTTCGGCCGCTAAGAACACCGGGGAGCTGTTTTTT,NA,TRBJ2-2,TRBV19,NA
CASSVGRGPAYNEQFF,TGTGCCAGCAGCGTAGGAAGGGGGCCTGCCTACAATGAGCAGTTCTTC,TRBD1,TRBJ2-1,TRBV9,NA
CASSPRGLTAGNTIYF,TGTGCCAGCAGCCCCCGCGGGCTGACAGCTGGAAACACCATATATTTT,NA,TRBJ1-3,TRBV5-4,NA
CASVPSEVVFRSGGEGGNEKLFF,TGCGCCAGCGTCCCCTCAGAGGTGGTCTTCCGGTCAGGGGGGGAAGGGGGTAATGAAAAACTGTTTTTT,TRBD1,TRBJ1-4,TRBV10-1,NA
CAWRVRGSEKLFF,TGTGCCTGGAGGGTCAGGGGTAGTGAAAAACTGTTTTTT,NA,TRBJ1-4,TRBV30,NA
CASSEGYSTGNTIYF,TGTGCCAGCAGTGAAGGGTATTCTACTGGAAACACCATATATTTT,NA,TRBJ1-3,TRBV6-1,NA
CASSLSQTDTQYF,TGTGCCAGCAGCTTGAGTCAGACAGATACGCAGTATTTT,NA,TRBJ2-3,TRBV5-4,NA
CSVVGEAEAFF,TGCAGCGTTGTGGGCGAAGCTGAAGCTTTCTTT,NA,TRBJ1-1,TRBV29-1,NA
CASSFYNSYEQYF,TGTGCCAGCAGCTTCTATAATTCCTACGAGCAGTACTTC,NA,TRBJ2-7,TRBV5-4,NA
CAWSLHHLGQLYTF,TGTGCCTGGAGTCTCCACCATCTAGGACAGCTTTACACCTTC,NA,TRBJ1-2,TRBV30,few
CASSQDSDVAGSYEQYF,TGTGCCAGCAGCCAAGATAGTGATGTAGCGGGATCCTACGAGCAGTACTTC,TRBD2,TRBJ2-7,TRBV4-2,NA
CASSDFSRGGEQFF,TGTGCCAGCAGTGACTTTTCAAGGGGAGGTGAGCAGTTCTTC,NA,TRBJ2-1,TRBV6-4,NA
CAISKNSYEQYF,TGTGCCATCAGTAAGAACTCCTACGAGCAGTACTTC,NA,TRBJ2-7,TRBV10-3,NA
CAWSEGGASYEQFF,TGTGCCTGGAGTGAGGGGGGGGCCTCGTATGAGCAGTTCTTC,NA,TRBJ2-1,TRBV30,NA
CRDKTEAFF,TGCAGGGATAAAACTGAAGCTTTCTTT,NA,TRBJ1-1,TRBV20-1,NA
CASSYVLGQGGGTDTQYF,TGTGCCAGCAGCTACGTGCTCGGGCAAGGTGGGGGCACAGATACGCAGTATTTT,NA,TRBJ2-3,TRBV5-8,NA
CASSSRGQRNTEAFF,TGTGCCAGCAGCTCCCGGGGACAGAGGAACACTGAAGCTTTCTTT,TRBD1,TRBJ1-1,TRBV7-2,NA
CASSMTGAGTEAFF,TGTGCCAGTAGTATGACAGGGGCCGGTACTGAAGCTTTCTTT,TRBD1,TRBJ1-1,TRBV19,NA
CASSQIQNTEAFF,TGTGCCAGCAGCCAGATACAGAACACTGAAGCTTTCTTT,NA,TRBJ1-1,TRBV14,NA
CAWTPPWVDRETGELFF,TGTGCCTGGACCCCCCCTTGGGTGGACAGGGAGACCGGGGAGCTGTTTTTT,TRBD1,TRBJ2-2,TRBV30,NA
CASSLFRGVDEKLFF,TGTGCCAGCAGCTTATTCCGGGGGGTTGATGAAAAACTGTTTTTT,NA,TRBJ1-4,TRBV11-2,NA
CASSLAGTSLYEQYF,TGCGCCAGCAGCTTGGCCGGGACTAGCCTCTACGAGCAGTACTTC,TRBD2,TRBJ2-7,TRBV5-1,once
CASSLLQQGTEAFF,TGTGCCAGCAGTCTCCTTCAACAGGGCACTGAAGCTTTCTTT,NA,TRBJ1-1,TRBV28,once
CASSHTGTNQPQHF,TGTGCCAGCAGTCACACAGGAACCAATCAGCCCCAGCATTTT,NA,TRBJ1-5,TRBV6-5,NA
CASSQDYREQFF,TGCGCCAGCAGCCAAGACTATCGGGAGCAGTTCTTC,NA,TRBJ2-1,TRBV4-3,NA
CASSLSAFEAFF,TGTGCCAGCAGCTTGTCAGCCTTTGAAGCTTTCTTT,NA,TRBJ1-1,TRBV5-6,NA
CASSFNRANTGELFF,TGTGCCAGCAGCTTTAACAGGGCGAACACCGGGGAGCTGTTTTTT,NA,TRBJ2-2,TRBV28,NA
CASSSLRAGTSIGNEQFF,TGTGCCAGCAGCTCACTCCGAGCCGGGACTAGCATAGGCAATGAGCAGTTCTTC,TRBD2,TRBJ2-1,TRBV11-2,few
CASSPAPETQYF,TGTGCCAGCAGCCCAGCCCCAGAGACCCAGTACTTC,NA,TRBJ2-5,TRBV11-2,NA
CASRQGPSYEQYF,TGTGCCAGCCGTCAGGGACCCTCCTACGAGCAGTACTTC,NA,TRBJ2-7,TRBV7-8,NA
CASSRGHYNEQFF,TGTGCCAGTAGTAGGGGACACTACAATGAGCAGTTCTTC,NA,TRBJ2-1,TRBV19,NA
CASSESGMNTEAFF,TGTGCCAGCAGTGAATCAGGGATGAACACTGAAGCTTTCTTT,NA,TRBJ1-1,TRBV6-4,few
CASSLRVKSSGANVLTF,TGCGCCAGCAGCTTAAGGGTTAAGAGCTCTGGGGCCAACGTCCTGACTTTC,NA,TRBJ2-6,TRBV5-1,NA
CASSLRDLSSGYTF,TGTGCCAGCAGCTTAAGGGACCTAAGCAGTGGCTACACCTTC,NA,TRBJ1-2,TRBV7-9,NA
CASSPGFKGDQPQHF,TGTGCCAGCTCACCCGGATTTAAAGGCGATCAGCCCCAGCATTTT,NA,TRBJ1-5,TRBV18,NA
CASSETGGVYNEQFF,TGTGCCAGCAGCGAAACAGGGGGGGTCTACAATGAGCAGTTCTTC,NA,TRBJ2-1,TRBV27,NA
CASSQFLGPEGEAFF,TGCGCCAGCAGTCAATTTCTGGGCCCCGAGGGGGAAGCTTTCTTT,NA,TRBJ1-1,TRBV23-1,NA
CASSWGLAAYNEQFF,TGTGCCAGCAGCTGGGGACTAGCGGCCTACAATGAGCAGTTCTTC,TRBD2,TRBJ2-1,TRBV5-6,NA
CASSSSGQSYEQYF,TGTGCCAGCAGCTCATCGGGACAGTCCTACGAGCAGTACTTC,TRBD1,TRBJ2-7,TRBV7-2,NA
CASTPTPDSYNQPQHF,TGTGCCAGCACCCCTACCCCCGACAGCTACAATCAGCCCCAGCATTTT,NA,TRBJ1-5,TRBV9,NA
CASSYVDRGVYGYTF,TGTGCCAGCAGTTACGTAGACCGAGGGGTTTATGGCTACACCTTC,NA,TRBJ1-2,TRBV6-5,NA